This TCR beta chain is from a study of blood T cells in healthy people across ages. The study's findings and limits: Naive T cell percentage and TCR beta diversity correlated strongly. Using unsorted PBMCs precluded a conclusive naive versus antigen-experienced comparison.

The germline V and J ends were trimmed by 4 bases and 10 bases, with 15 bases remaining between them. The CDR3 is 13 residues long. Germline V gene lookup returns CDR1 SGHRS and CDR2 YFSETQ. Next came a second PCR, run for about 6 to 12 cycles, which used a sample-barcoded 5' primer along with a J-beta primer mix. A single record per CDR3 protein comes from TCRdb applying MiXCR to the 5' RACE reads. The sample yields about 760,000 distinct CDR3 sequences, approximately 53% seen once. This clonotype was recorded a few times. Its cognate antigen is unknown. The sequence was collected from a man aged 35-49 years in good health. The rearrangement joins TRBV5-1 to TRBJ2-1; D uncertain. The sample was blood. The CDR3 loop is CASSPQAAHEQFF. The DNA of the CDR3 is TGCGCCAGCAGCCCCCAGGCGGCACACGAGCAGTTCTTC.